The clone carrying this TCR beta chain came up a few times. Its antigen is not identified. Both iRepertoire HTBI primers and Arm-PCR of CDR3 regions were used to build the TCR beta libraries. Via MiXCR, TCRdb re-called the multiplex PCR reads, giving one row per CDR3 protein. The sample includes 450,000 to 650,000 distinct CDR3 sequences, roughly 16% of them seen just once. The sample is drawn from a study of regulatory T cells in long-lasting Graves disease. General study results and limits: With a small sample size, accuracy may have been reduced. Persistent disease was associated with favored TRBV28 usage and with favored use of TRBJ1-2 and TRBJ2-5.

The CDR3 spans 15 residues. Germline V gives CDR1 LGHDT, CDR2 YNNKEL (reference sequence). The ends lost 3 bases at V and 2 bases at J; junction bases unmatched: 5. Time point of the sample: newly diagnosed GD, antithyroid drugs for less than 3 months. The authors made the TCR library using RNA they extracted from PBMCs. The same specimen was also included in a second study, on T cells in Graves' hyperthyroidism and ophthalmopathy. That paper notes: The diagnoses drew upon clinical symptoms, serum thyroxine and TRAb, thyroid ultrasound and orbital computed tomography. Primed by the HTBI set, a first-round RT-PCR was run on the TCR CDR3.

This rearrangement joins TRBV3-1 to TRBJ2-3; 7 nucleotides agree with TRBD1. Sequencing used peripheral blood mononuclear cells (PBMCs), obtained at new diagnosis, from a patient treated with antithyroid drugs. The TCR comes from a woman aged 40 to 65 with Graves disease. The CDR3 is CASSHLDRFTDTQYF. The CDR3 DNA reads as TGTGCCAGCAGCCATCTGGACAGGTTCACAGATACGCAGTATTTT.